The sequence of this TCR beta chain was determined in a study of T cell responses to AZD1222 COVID-19 vaccine. Study-wide points: Spike-specific TCR breadth and depth went up after people got two AZD1222 doses. Spike was spanned by vaccine-associated CD4 TCRs, with dominance at 160-218 and 743-854. Repertoire collection took place solely once the T cell response had peaked. Baseline antibody screening turned up just five to seven seropositive AZD1222 recipients.

J lost 0 bases, V lost 4 bases, and 9 bases had no gene match. This CDR3 has 17 residues. Germline V gene data show CDR1 as SGDLS and CDR2 as YYNGEE. Concerning this clone itself: The antigen is unknown.

The table came from immunoSEQ multiplex PCR; TCRdb's copy has only in-frame clones and leaves some out. The repertoire has 95,000 to 100,000 clones, around 84% of them found once; the top ten carry 1.2% to 1.5%. The sequences come from peripheral blood, collected on day 0 of AZD1222 vaccination. V and J are TRBV9 and TRBJ2-1; 8 nucleotides agree with TRBD2. The receptor was isolated from an adult in good health. The CDR3 DNA reads TGTGCCAGCAGCATAACTAGCGGCTCTGGCTCCTACAATGAGCAGTTCTTC. Translating gives CASSITSGSGSYNEQFF.